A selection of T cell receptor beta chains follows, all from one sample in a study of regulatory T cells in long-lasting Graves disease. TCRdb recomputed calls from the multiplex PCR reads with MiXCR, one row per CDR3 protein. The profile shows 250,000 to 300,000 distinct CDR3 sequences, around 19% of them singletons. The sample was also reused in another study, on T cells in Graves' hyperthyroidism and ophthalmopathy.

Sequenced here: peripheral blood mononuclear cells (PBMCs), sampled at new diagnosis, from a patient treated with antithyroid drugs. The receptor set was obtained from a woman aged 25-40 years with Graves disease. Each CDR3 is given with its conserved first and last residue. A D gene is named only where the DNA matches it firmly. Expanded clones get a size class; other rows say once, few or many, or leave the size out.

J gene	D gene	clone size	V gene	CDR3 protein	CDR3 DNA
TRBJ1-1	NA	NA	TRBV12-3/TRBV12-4	CASKPSGRWDTEAFF	TGTGCCAGCAAACCCTCCGGGCGGTGGGACACTGAAGCTTTCTTT
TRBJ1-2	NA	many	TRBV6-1	CASSVPERTNYGYTF	TGTGCCAGCAGTGTCCCGGAGAGGACGAACTATGGCTACACCTTC
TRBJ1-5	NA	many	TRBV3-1	CASSQEFGGNQPQHF	TGTGCCAGCAGCCAAGAGTTTGGGGGAAATCAGCCCCAGCATTTT
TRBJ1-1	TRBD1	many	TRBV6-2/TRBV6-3	CASTLRTGGTEAFF	TGTGCCAGCACCTTACGGACAGGGGGAACTGAAGCTTTCTTT
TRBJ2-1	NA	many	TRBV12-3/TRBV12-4	CASSPGTGSNEQFF	TGTGCCAGCAGCCCTGGGACCGGTTCCAATGAGCAGTTCTTC
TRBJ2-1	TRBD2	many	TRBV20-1	CSARTSSGWNEQFF	TGCAGTGCTCGGACTAGCTCGGGATGGAATGAGCAGTTCTTC
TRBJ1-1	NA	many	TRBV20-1	CSANHRVDTEAFF	TGCAGTGCAAACCACAGGGTAGACACTGAAGCTTTCTTT
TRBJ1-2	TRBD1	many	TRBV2	CASSVGQGDGYTF	TGTGCCAGCAGTGTGGGACAGGGTGATGGCTACACCTTC
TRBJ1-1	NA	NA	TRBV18	CASSPQGQTNTEAFF	TGTGCCAGCTCACCACAAGGACAGACTAACACTGAAGCTTTCTTT
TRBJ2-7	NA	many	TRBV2	CAQRVTQNTYEQYF	TGTGCCCAAAGGGTCACACAGAACACCTACGAGCAGTACTTC
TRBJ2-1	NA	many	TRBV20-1	CSARPPRVAYNEQFF	TGCAGTGCTAGACCCCCGCGGGTTGCCTACAATGAGCAGTTCTTC
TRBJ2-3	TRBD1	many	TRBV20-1	CSARAPGQPSTDTQYF	TGCAGTGCTAGAGCCCCGGGACAGCCTAGCACAGATACGCAGTATTTT
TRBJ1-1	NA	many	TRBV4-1	CASSQDVVSVGPGGGLEAFF	TGCGCCAGCAGCCAAGATGTTGTTTCAGTGGGTCCCGGTGGTGGGCTGGAAGCTTTCTTT
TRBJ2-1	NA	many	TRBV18	CASSPSEREQFF	TGTGCCAGCTCACCTTCCGAACGGGAGCAGTTCTTC
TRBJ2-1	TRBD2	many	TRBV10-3	CAIKLAGGSNEQFF	TGTGCCATCAAACTAGCGGGGGGCAGCAATGAGCAGTTCTTC
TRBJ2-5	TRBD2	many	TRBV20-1	CSAPRLAGHLFQETQYF	TGCAGTGCTCCTAGACTAGCGGGGCACCTATTCCAAGAGACCCAGTACTTC
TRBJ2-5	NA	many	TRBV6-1	CASSNDGDQETQYF	TGTGCCAGCAGCAATGACGGTGACCAAGAGACCCAGTACTTC
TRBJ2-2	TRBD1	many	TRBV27	CASSLGTDRVLLSGELFF	TGTGCCAGCAGTTTGGGGACAGACAGGGTCCTTTTGTCCGGGGAGCTGTTTTTT
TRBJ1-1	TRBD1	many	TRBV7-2	CASSSWTGIMNTEAFF	TGTGCCAGCAGCTCCTGGACAGGAATAATGAACACTGAAGCTTTCTTT
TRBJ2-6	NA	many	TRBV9	CASSPRQQSGANVLTF	TGTGCCAGCAGCCCCCGACAGCAGTCTGGGGCCAACGTCCTGACTTTC
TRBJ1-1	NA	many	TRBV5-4	CASSRGVENTEAFF	TGTGCCAGCAGCCGCGGGGTGGAGAACACTGAAGCTTTCTTT
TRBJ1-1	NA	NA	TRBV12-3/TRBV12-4	CASSLAGGRNTEALF	TGTGCCAGCAGTTTGGCGGGGGGGAGAAACACTGAAGCTCTCTTT
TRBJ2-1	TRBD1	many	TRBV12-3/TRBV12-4	CASSLGPGTAQDNEQFF	TGTGCCAGCAGTTTAGGGCCCGGGACAGCCCAGGACAATGAGCAGTTCTTC
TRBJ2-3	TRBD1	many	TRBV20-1	CSARLDRGSDTQYF	TGCAGTGCTAGGCTGGACAGGGGATCGGATACGCAGTATTTT
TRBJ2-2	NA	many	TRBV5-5	CASSLTGTINTGELFF	TGTGCCAGCAGCTTGACCGGGACAATTAACACCGGGGAGCTGTTTTTT
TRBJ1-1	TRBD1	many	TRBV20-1	CSQNRGAGVNTEAFF	TGCAGTCAAAACAGGGGCGCTGGAGTCAACACTGAAGCTTTCTTT
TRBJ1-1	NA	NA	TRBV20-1	CSARDWGGAATEAFF	TGCAGTGCTAGAGACTGGGGCGGGGCGGCCACTGAAGCTTTCTTT
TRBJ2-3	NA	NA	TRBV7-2	CASSLGQPPTDTQYF	TGTGCCAGCAGCCTTGGGCAACCGCCCACAGATACGCAGTATTTT
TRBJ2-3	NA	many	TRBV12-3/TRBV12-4	CASSLGQNTDTQYF	TGTGCCAGCAGCCTAGGACAGAACACAGATACGCAGTATTTT
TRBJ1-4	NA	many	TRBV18	CASSSQQTGNEKLFF	TGTGCCAGCTCTAGCCAACAGACGGGGAATGAAAAACTGTTTTTT
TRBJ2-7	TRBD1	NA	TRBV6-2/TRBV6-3	CASTTGGYEQYF	TGTGCCAGTACGACAGGGGGCTACGAGCAGTACTTC
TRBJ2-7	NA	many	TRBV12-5	CASGLFVGEQYF	TGTGCTAGTGGTTTGTTCGTCGGCGAGCAGTACTTC
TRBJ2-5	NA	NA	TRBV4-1	CASSQATRRVTQYF	TGCGCCAGCAGCCAAGCGACAAGGAGGGTGACCCAGTACTTC
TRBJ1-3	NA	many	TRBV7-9	CASSSNRFSGNTIYF	TGTGCCAGCAGCTCAAACAGGTTCTCTGGAAACACCATATATTTT
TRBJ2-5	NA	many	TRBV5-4	CASSLFSGQETQYF	TGTGCCAGCAGCTTGTTTAGCGGCCAAGAGACCCAGTACTTC
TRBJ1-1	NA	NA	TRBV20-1	CSAEGGLGRAFF	TGCAGTGCTGAGGGGGGTCTCGGCCGGGCTTTCTTT
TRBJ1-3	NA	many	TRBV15	CATSRGNTIYF	TGTGCCACCAGTAGAGGAAACACCATATATTTT
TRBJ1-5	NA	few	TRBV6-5	CASSYNWGQPQHF	TGTGCCAGCAGTTACAATTGGGGTCAGCCCCAGCATTTT
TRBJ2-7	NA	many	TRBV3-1	CASSHFGSAYEQYF	TGTGCCAGCAGCCACTTTGGCAGTGCCTACGAGCAGTACTTC
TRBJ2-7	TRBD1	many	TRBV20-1	CSARALPDRGYSYEQYF	TGCAGTGCTAGAGCTCTTCCTGACAGGGGGTACTCCTACGAGCAGTACTTC
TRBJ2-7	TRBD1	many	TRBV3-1	CASSPGTEELEQYF	TGTGCCAGCAGCCCTGGGACAGAGGAACTCGAGCAGTACTTC
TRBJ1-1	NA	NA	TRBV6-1	CASSPTLETANTEAFF	TGTGCCAGCAGCCCTACCCTAGAGACAGCGAACACTGAAGCTTTCTTT
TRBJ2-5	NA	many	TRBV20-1	CSATDSQETQYF	TGCAGTGCCACGGACAGCCAAGAGACCCAGTACTTC
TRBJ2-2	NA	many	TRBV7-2	CASSLAGATGELFF	TGTGCCAGCAGCTTAGCAGGGGCCACCGGGGAGCTGTTTTTT
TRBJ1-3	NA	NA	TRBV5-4	CASSTGSGNTIYF	TGTGCCAGCAGCACTGGTAGTGGAAACACCATATATTTT
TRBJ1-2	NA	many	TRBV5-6	CASSLTGGYTF	TGTGCCAGCAGCTTGACGGGTGGCTACACCTTC
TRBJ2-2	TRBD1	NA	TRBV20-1	CSARDPGTGNTGELFF	TGCAGTGCTAGAGATCCCGGGACAGGGAACACCGGGGAGCTGTTTTTT
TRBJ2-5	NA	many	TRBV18	CASSPPEQQETQYF	TGTGCCAGCTCACCACCCGAACAGCAAGAGACCCAGTACTTC
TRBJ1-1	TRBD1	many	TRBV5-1	CASSLVQGDTEAFF	TGCGCCAGCAGCTTGGTACAGGGGGACACTGAAGCTTTCTTT
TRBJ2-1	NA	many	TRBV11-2	CASSPSGTSLYNEQFF	TGTGCCAGCAGCCCCTCCGGGACTTCTCTTTACAATGAGCAGTTCTTC
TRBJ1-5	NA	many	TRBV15	CATSGGVSRNQPQHF	TGTGCCACCAGCGGAGGGGTCTCGCGCAATCAGCCCCAGCATTTT
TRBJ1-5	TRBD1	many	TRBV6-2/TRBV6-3	CASSFRMTGTGSNQPQHF	TGTGCCAGCAGTTTCCGTATGACCGGGACAGGTAGCAATCAGCCCCAGCATTTT
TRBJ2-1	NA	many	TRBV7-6	CASSLVATSNEQFF	TGTGCCAGCAGCTTAGTGGCGACTAGCAATGAGCAGTTCTTC
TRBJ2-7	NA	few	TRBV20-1	CSARTGGSSYEQYF	TGCAGTGCTAGGACCGGGGGTAGCTCCTACGAGCAGTACTTC
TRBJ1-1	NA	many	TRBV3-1	CASSPEYEGTEAFF	TGTGCCAGCAGCCCCGAGTACGAGGGTACTGAAGCTTTCTTT
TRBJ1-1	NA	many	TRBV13	CASTPAGDEMNTEAFF	TGTGCCAGCACCCCCGCAGGGGACGAGATGAACACTGAAGCTTTCTTT
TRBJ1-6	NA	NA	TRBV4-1	CASSQGFRTTYNSPLHF	TGCGCCAGCAGCCAAGGTTTCAGGACAACATATAATTCACCCCTCCACTTT
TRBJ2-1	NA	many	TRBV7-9	CASRNRDPGLYNEQFF	TGTGCCAGCCGTAACAGGGACCCTGGATTGTACAATGAGCAGTTCTTC
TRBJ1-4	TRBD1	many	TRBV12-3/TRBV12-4	CASSLEMLGQGWEKLFF	TGTGCCAGCAGTTTAGAAATGTTGGGACAGGGGTGGGAAAAACTGTTTTTT